This T cell receptor (beta chain) was sequenced during a study of type 1 and type 2 diabetes patients. At the level of the study: The cohort mixed type 1 diabetes, type 2 diabetes and nondiabetic donors. Magnetic bead positive selection isolated CD4+ or CD8+ T cells from PBMCs.

General study findings and limits: Unmatched age and gender across groups might bias interpretation.

Amplification started from genomic DNA. The TCR beta CDR3 region was amplified using 30 forward and 13 reverse primers. One entry per CDR3 protein, called by TCRdb with MiXCR from the multiplex PCR reads. The sample lists about 270,000 distinct CDR3 sequences, approximately 45% occurring once. In the case of this clonotype: Its antigen is unidentified.

V dropped 9 bases and J dropped 7 bases, with 21 bases sitting between them. The CDR3 sequence is 14 residues long. Germline loops: CDR1 LNHDA, CDR2 SQIVND (reference sequence). What was sequenced was peripheral blood mononuclear cells (PBMCs). This chain links TRBV19 with TRBJ1-2; D possibly corresponds to TRBD1 (5 bases). The TCR sequence derives from a man aged 18 to 29 with type 2 diabetes. The CDR3 is CASSLQVGGFGYTF. DNA for the CDR3: TGTGCCAGCAGTTTACAGGTTGGGGGGTTTGGCTACACCTTC.